This T cell receptor beta chain was retrieved from a study of OX40 agonist ivuxolimab in advanced cancers. Turning to the study itself: Patients were dosed with the agonistic anti-OX40 (CD134) antibody ivuxolimab. Study outcomes and limitations: Antigen specificity remained undetermined for the expanded peripheral T cells. CD8+ T cells averaged more expanded clones than CD4+. There was clonal expansion of CD4+ and CD8+ blood T cells by week 6 at 0.1 to 3.0 mg/kg.

The table came from immunoSEQ multiplex PCR; TCRdb's copy has only in-frame clones and leaves some out. Of some 43,000 clones in the sample, more than 75% were seen once. V lost 6 bases, J lost 6 bases, and 11 bases lay in between. CDR1 is MDHEN and CDR2 is SYDVKM in the germline V gene. The CDR3 is 12 residues long. For this clone: What it recognizes is unknown.

The V and J genes are TRBV28 and TRBJ1-2; perhaps TRBD1 as D (6 bases). The input for sequencing was CD4+ or CD8+ T cells sorted from blood, taken in a trial of the OX40 agonist ivuxolimab. The sequence was obtained from an adult with an advanced solid tumor such as melanoma, head and neck, liver or kidney cancer. The CDR3 DNA follows: TGTGCCAGCAGGGATCAGGGGAATGGCTACACCTTC. It codes for CASRDQGNGYTF.